This TCR beta chain is drawn from a study of cytomegalovirus exposure and HLA in healthy donors. Findings and caveats of the study: Subsequent analysis revealed that first-cohort TCR clusters tended to co-occur in the roughly 120 validation repertoires. A few CMV-associated chains proved CMV antigen-specific in vitro. Overall, 164 TCR beta chains were annotated as cytomegalovirus-associated.

As concerns this clone: Its antigen is currently unknown.

The donors belonged to the roughly 130-subject validation cohort, separate from the roughly 600-subject first cohort. Only in-frame clones appear in the TCRdb table, and some are missing; sequencing was by immunoSEQ multiplex PCR. The table includes more than 90,000 clones, 85% to 95% detected once. The TCR originated in a woman aged 25 to 39 in good health and CMV-seropositive. The specimen was PBMCs.

CDR3 coding DNA: TGTGCCAGCAGCTTACGGGCCGGACAGGGGAAAAAAGAGACCCAGTACTTC. Residues: CASSLRAGQGKKETQYF. This chain joins TRBV11-2 and TRBJ2-5; 9 positions agree with TRBD1. V gave up 2 bases and J gave up 3 bases; unmatched junction bases: 10. In germline, CDR1 is SGHAT, CDR2 FQNNGV. The CDR3 is 17 amino acids.